Given below is one TCR beta chain in context. The target antigen is unknown. The data are from a study of CXCR3-negative and CXCR3-positive naive CD8 T cells. Study-level findings and limits: More hydrophobic TRB CDR3s occurred in CXCR3-positive than in CXCR3-negative naive cells. Naive subsets had comparable surface CD5, so TRB CDR3 properties gauged TCR strength. Whereas memory cells differed, naive CXCR3-negative and CXCR3-positive cells shared similar TRBV-TRBJ usage.

5' RACE with UMI labels generated the TRB cDNA libraries. One entry per CDR3 protein, without DNA, is what TCRdb gives after re-calling the 5' RACE reads. The sample holds around 88,000 distinct CDR3 sequences. The CDR3 is made up of 12 amino acids. Per the germline V gene, CDR1 is MNHEY and CDR2 is SVGEGT. The chain links TRBV6-2 or TRBV6-3 to TRBJ1-1; without DNA, the TCRdb call of TRBD1 cannot be checked. The receptor was derived from a human donor in good health. Some clones in this sample may be carry-over from other donors' samples. Specimen: naive CXCR3+ CD8+ T cells from blood. Subset: CD45RO-CCR7+CD27+CD95- naive CD8+ T cells expressing CXCR3 (TNR3+). The CDR3 sequence: CASRGVPAEAFF.